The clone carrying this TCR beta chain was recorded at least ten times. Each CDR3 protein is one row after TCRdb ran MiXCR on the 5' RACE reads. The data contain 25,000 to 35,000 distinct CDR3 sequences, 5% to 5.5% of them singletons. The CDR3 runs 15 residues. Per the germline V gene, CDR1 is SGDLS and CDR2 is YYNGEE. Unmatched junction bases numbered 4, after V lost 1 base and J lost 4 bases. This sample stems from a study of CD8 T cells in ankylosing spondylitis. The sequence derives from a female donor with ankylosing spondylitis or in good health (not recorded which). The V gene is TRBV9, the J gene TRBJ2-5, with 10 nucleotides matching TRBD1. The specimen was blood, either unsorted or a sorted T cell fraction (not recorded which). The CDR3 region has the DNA TGTGCCAGCAGCGTAACGGGACAGGGGTCAGAGACCCAGTACTTC. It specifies CASSVTGQGSETQYF.